A single sample gave rise to the 18 T cell receptor beta chains below, sequenced in a study of T cell responses to AZD1222 COVID-19 vaccine. Only in-frame clones appear in the TCRdb table, and some are missing; sequencing was by immunoSEQ multiplex PCR. The sample records 160,000 or so clones, approximately 90% being singletons. The input for sequencing was peripheral blood, taken 28 days after the second AZD1222 dose. The receptors were sampled from an adult who received the AZD1222 COVID-19 vaccine.

This rearrangement joins TRBV5-4 to TRBJ1-1; 9 nucleotides match TRBD1. Germline CDR1 and CDR2: SGHNT and YYREEE (reference sequence). The CDR3 covers 14 residues. V lost 5 bases, J lost 2 bases, and 4 bases stayed unmatched. CDR3 sequence: CASRTTGGNTEAFF. As DNA, the CDR3 is TGTGCCAGCAGAACCACAGGGGGCAACACTGAAGCTTTCTTT.

This clone has just a few counts. The rearrangement uses TRBV11-2 and TRBJ1-5; TRBD1 agrees at 10 bases. The V gene end was trimmed by 3 bases and the J gene end by 4 bases; junction bases not matched to a gene: 3. Germline CDR1 and CDR2: SGHAT and FQNNGV. The CDR3 extends over 15 amino acids. The CDR3, as DNA: TGTGCCAGCAGCTTGGGGACAGGGGAGAATCAGCCCCAGCATTTT. Its protein is CASSLGTGENQPQHF.

The chain recombines TRBV10-3 with TRBJ2-7; TRBD2 agrees at 8 bases. Losses at the gene ends were 2 bases for V and 6 bases for J; bases not matched to a gene: 6. The V gene's germline CDR1 is ENHRY and CDR2 SYGVKD. This CDR3 comprises 14 residues. CDR3 residues: CAISEAGGTGEQYF. The DNA of the CDR3 is TGTGCCATCAGTGAGGCGGGGGGCACGGGCGAGCAGTACTTC.

V gene TRBV18 combines with J gene TRBJ1-3; perhaps TRBD1 as D (6 bases). V was trimmed by 0 bases and J by 3 bases, leaving 9 bases between them. The CDR3 loop spans 15 amino acids. Germline-derived CDR1 and CDR2 are KGHSH and LQKENI. CDR3 amino acids: CASSPPGGRGNTIYF. CDR3 bases: TGTGCCAGCTCACCACCGGGGGGCCGTGGAAACACCATATATTTT.

The chain has TRBV2 and TRBJ1-3; maybe TRBD1 (6 bases). Trimming shortened V by 6 bases and J by 0 bases, and 21 bases separated the two germline ends. Germline V CDR1 and CDR2: SNHLY, FYNNEI. This CDR3 has 18 amino acids. The CDR3 here is CASSRNRDGGFSGNTIYF. The DNA for the CDR3 is TGTGCCAGCAGCCGAAACAGGGACGGCGGGTTCTCTGGAAACACCATATATTTT.

The chain couples TRBV11-3 to TRBJ2-1; 10 bases map to TRBD2. V was clipped by 5 bases and J by 5 bases; unmatched bases: 9. The V gene's germline CDR1 is SGHNT and CDR2 YENEEA. The CDR3 is 16 amino acids. The CDR3 sequence is CASSRTLSGGDNEQFF. The CDR3 DNA follows: TGTGCCAGCAGCAGGACTCTAAGCGGGGGGGACAATGAGCAGTTCTTC.

V and J are TRBV14 and TRBJ2-1; unclear D gene. CDR1 and CDR2 (germline): SGHDN, FVKESK. The V and J ends lost 5 bases and 0 bases respectively, with 17 bases between them. The CDR3 loop spans 17 amino acids. The CDR3: CASSTQRYGLSYNEQFF. The CDR3 coding sequence is TGTGCCAGCAGCACCCAGAGATACGGCCTCTCCTACAATGAGCAGTTCTTC.

This chain's CDR3 is CASSFGQNTDTQYF. CDR3 coding DNA: TGTGCCAGCAGCTTTGGACAGAACACAGATACGCAGTATTTT. The rearrangement uses TRBV7-2 and TRBJ2-3; maybe TRBD1 (6 bases). The length of the CDR3 is 14 residues. CDR1 is SGHTA and CDR2 is FQGNSA in the germline V gene. Trimming left V 3 bases short and J 2 bases short, with 9 bases between.

This chain joins TRBV19 and TRBJ1-5; D is uncertain. Trimming pared 1 base from V and 6 bases from J, leaving 10 bases between. The length of the CDR3 is 14 residues. The germline V gene has CDR1 LNHDA and CDR2 SQIVND (reference sequence). CDR3 protein: CASSIAGQGQPQHF. Here the CDR3 DNA reads TGTGCCAGTAGTATAGCGGGTCAAGGTCAGCCCCAGCATTTT.

The rearrangement uses TRBV5-5 and TRBJ1-5; D might be TRBD1 (6 bases). This CDR3 has 15 residues. CDR1 is SGHKS, CDR2 YYEKEE, per germline (reference sequence). V was pared by 1 base and J by 0 bases, with 8 bases between. The CDR3 sequence: CASSLTGYSNQPQHF. CDR3 DNA: TGTGCCAGCAGCTTGACAGGGTATAGCAATCAGCCCCAGCATTTT.

In its sample, this clone was seen once. In nucleotides, the CDR3 is TGTGCCAGCAGCCGGGGGGGTGGCACAGATACGCAGTATTTT. Residues: CASSRGGGTDTQYF. V and J are TRBV27 and TRBJ2-3; TRBD2 agrees at 8 bases. Trimming cost V 6 bases and J 1 base; bases outside gene matches: 3. Germline CDR1 is MNHEY and CDR2 is SMNVEV (reference sequence). This CDR3 is 14 amino acids long.

V usage is TRBV5-5 and J usage is TRBJ1-2; 7 nucleotides agree with TRBD1. Germline V gene data show CDR1 as SGHKS and CDR2 as YYEKEE (reference sequence). The CDR3 is 18 residues long. J lost 4 bases, V lost 0 bases, and 15 bases had no gene match. CDR3 protein: CASSLVGVGQEYLYGYTF. The CDR3 DNA is TGTGCCAGCAGCTTGGTTGGAGTCGGACAGGAATACCTCTATGGCTACACCTTC.

This clone has more than one count but fewer than ten. This chain uses TRBV7-8 with TRBJ2-2; 9 nucleotides agree with TRBD1. The CDR3 runs to 15 residues. The V and J ends lost 4 bases and 6 bases, in that order; junction bases with no gene match: 6. CDR1 and CDR2 (germline): SGHVS, FQNEAQ. This chain's CDR3 is CASSSGTGKAGELFF. Written as DNA, the CDR3 is TGTGCCAGCAGCTCGGGGACAGGGAAGGCCGGGGAGCTGTTTTTT.

CDR3 DNA sequence: TGTGCCAGCAGCCTTTACACTGAAGCTTTCTTT. Translation: CASSLYTEAFF. The V and J genes are TRBV2 and TRBJ1-1; D unresolved. Germline loops: CDR1 SNHLY, CDR2 FYNNEI. The V end was cut by 6 bases, the J end by 3 bases, with 5 bases between. The CDR3 is 11 residues long.

The chain has TRBV5-4 and TRBJ2-1; 8 nucleotides line up with TRBD2. Germline V gives CDR1 SGHNT, CDR2 YYREEE (reference sequence). V lost 4 bases to trimming and J lost 0 bases; unmatched junction nucleotides: 6. CDR3 length equals 16 residues. CDR3 coding DNA: TGTGCCAGCAGCCCGAGCGGGGGCAGCTCCTACAATGAGCAGTTCTTC. It translates to CASSPSGGSSYNEQFF.

The chain recombines TRBV2 with TRBJ1-5, with D possibly being TRBD1 (5 bases). Trimming took off 11 bases at V and 4 bases at J, with 12 bases between the two ends. Germline V gives CDR1 SNHLY, CDR2 FYNNEI. CDR3 size: 12 residues. The CDR3 loop reads CARGGVNQPQHF. The DNA of the CDR3 is TGTGCCCGCGGGGGGGTTAATCAGCCCCAGCATTTT.

A word on this clone: One end of the junction fails to match germline, which may point to a read error. This sequence joins TRBV6-5 and TRBJ2-7, with D perhaps TRBD1 or TRBD2 (5 bases each). CDR1 MNHEY and CDR2 SVGAGI come from the germline V gene. The CDR3 is made up of 11 amino acids. CDR3 loop: CASSSVRGLNF. The CDR3 bases are TGTGCCAGCAGTTCGGTCCGGGGCCTAAACTTC.

This chain connects TRBV28 to TRBJ1-2; tentatively, D is TRBD1 (6 bases). CDR3 size: 15 residues. Per germline, CDR1 MDHEN and CDR2 SYDVKM. Trimming removed 2 bases at V and 2 bases at J, with 12 bases between. CDR3 DNA sequence: TGTGCCAGCAGTTTAGGGTTTGGACAGAACTATGGCTACACCTTC. Protein product: CASSLGFGQNYGYTF.